These T cell receptor beta chains were read from a single sample in a study of CD8+ T cells in alopecia areata. The repertoire was sequenced with immunoSEQ multiplex PCR; TCRdb's copy has only in-frame clones and lacks some. The sample includes 130,000 or so clones, around 83% seen only once; the top ten take around 14%. The sequences come from CD8+ T cells sorted from blood, collected at week 4, from a patient treated with tofacitinib. The receptor set was obtained from a human donor with alopecia areata. Each CDR3 is given with its conserved first and last residue.

v_call	j_call	cdr3_aa
TRBV7-9	TRBJ1-4	CASSSNSGPTNEKLFF
TRBV2	TRBJ2-1	CASTHRDRGYNEQFF
TRBV7-9	TRBJ2-1	CASSPTWDEQFF
TRBV19	TRBJ2-5	CASGLAERETQYF
TRBV7-9	TRBJ2-7	CASSPTGSYEQYF
TRBV5-4	TRBJ2-3	CASSRLGGTDTQYF
TRBV6-6	TRBJ2-7	CATLAGGSSF
TRBV6-4	TRBJ2-1	CASSGLAGGNEQFF
TRBV2	TRBJ2-1	CASSEVGGRDNEQFF
TRBV30	TRBJ2-2	CACQAPLTVSAGELFF
TRBV13	TRBJ2-5	CASSRDHRWETQYF
TRBV7-7	TRBJ2-1	CASSLREPSGRSSYNEQFF
TRBV5-1	TRBJ2-7	CASSLEGGAYEQYF
TRBV27	TRBJ1-1	CASGGPQAFF
TRBV27	TRBJ2-2	CASSLTSGRADTGELFF
TRBV7-9	TRBJ2-3	CAPVAGYADTQYF
TRBV19	TRBJ2-1	CASSFGQGVNEQFF
TRBV5-1	TRBJ2-7	CASSTGQGQDEQYF
TRBV5-4	TRBJ2-7	CASSLISQGPGEQYF
TRBV29-1	TRBJ2-2	CSVWTGGTSGELFF
TRBV19	TRBJ1-5	CASSIYGTTNQPQHF
TRBV7-6	TRBJ2-1	CASSTPGLAGSYNEQFF
TRBV7-9	TRBJ2-1	CASTPGTGGWGEQFF
TRBV5-1	TRBJ1-2	CASSRDMGYGYTF
TRBV9	TRBJ1-3	CASSSGQGHGNTIYF
TRBV27	TRBJ2-7	CASSSDDSLVEQYF
TRBV13	TRBJ2-5	CASSIRGSGGSQTQYF
TRBV4-1	TRBJ2-1	CASSPGLEQFF
TRBV5-6	TRBJ2-5	CASSSRLAGGSETQYF
TRBV19	TRBJ2-7	CASSIDGTVSYEQYF
TRBV27	TRBJ2-3	CASSLLTSARTDTQYF